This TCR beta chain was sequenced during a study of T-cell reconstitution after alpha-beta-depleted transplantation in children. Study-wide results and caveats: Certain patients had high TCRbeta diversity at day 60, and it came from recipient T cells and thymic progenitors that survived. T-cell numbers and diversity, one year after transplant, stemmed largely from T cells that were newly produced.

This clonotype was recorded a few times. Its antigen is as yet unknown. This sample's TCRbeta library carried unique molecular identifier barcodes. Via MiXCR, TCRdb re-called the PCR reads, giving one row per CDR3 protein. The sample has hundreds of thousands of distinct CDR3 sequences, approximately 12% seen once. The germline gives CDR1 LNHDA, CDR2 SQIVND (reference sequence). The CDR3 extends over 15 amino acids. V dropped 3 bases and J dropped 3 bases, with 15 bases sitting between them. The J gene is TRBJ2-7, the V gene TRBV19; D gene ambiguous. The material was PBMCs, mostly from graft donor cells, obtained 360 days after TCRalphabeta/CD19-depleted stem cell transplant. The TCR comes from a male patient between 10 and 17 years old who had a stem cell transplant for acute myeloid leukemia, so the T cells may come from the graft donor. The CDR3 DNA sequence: TGTGCCAGTAGTATCGGAAAGAGATTGGTCTACGAGCAGTACTTC. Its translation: CASSIGKRLVYEQYF.